The T cell receptor (beta chain) described here comes from a study of T cell responses to AZD1222 COVID-19 vaccine. The study's findings and limits: Clonal diversity may have been underestimated in mostly white British donors. Mapped onto spike, vaccine-associated CD4 TCRs spanned it and were dominant at 160-218 and 743-854.

On this clone: Its antigen is not identified.

V lost 11 bases and J lost 5, with 18 bases in between. CDR3 size: 13 residues. Pooling was applied to second doses at about 4 or about 12 weeks. Sequencing used immunoSEQ multiplex PCR; TCRdb keeps in-frame clones, though not all of them. The data contain roughly 180,000 clones, roughly 92% of them singletons. The sequence derives from an adult who received the AZD1222 COVID-19 vaccine. The sequenced sample was peripheral blood, obtained 28 days after the second AZD1222 dose. V gene TRBV23-1 combines with J gene TRBJ1-1, with D perhaps TRBD1 (5 bases). TRBV23-1 belongs to the ORF category, with a function that is uncertain. The CDR3 DNA reads TGCGCCGCGGGGGGGATAGGGCTGACTGAAGCTTTCTTT. Translating gives CAAGGIGLTEAFF.